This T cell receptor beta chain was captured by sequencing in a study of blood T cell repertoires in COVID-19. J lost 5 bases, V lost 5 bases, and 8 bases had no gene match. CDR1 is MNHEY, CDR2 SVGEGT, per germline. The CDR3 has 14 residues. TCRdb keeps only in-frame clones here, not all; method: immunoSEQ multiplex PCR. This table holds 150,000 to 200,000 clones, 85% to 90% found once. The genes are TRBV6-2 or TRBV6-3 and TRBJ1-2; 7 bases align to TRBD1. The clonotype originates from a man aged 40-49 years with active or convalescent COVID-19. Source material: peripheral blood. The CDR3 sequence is CASSLTGTGYGYTF. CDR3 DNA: TGTGCCAGCAGTCTGACAGGGACCGGGTATGGCTACACCTTC.